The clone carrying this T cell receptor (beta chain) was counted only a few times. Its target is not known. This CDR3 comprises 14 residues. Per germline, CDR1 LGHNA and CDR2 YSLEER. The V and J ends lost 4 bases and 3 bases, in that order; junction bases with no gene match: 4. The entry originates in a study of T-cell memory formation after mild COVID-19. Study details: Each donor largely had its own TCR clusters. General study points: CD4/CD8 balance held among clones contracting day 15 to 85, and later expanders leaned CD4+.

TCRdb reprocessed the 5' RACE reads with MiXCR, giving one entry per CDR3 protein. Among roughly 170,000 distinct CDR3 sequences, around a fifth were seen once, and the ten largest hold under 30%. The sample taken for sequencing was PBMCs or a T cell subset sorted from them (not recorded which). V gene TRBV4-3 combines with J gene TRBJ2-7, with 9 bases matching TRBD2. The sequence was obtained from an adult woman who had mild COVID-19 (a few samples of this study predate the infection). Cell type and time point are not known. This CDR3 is CASSPAGGLYEQYF. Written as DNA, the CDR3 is TGCGCCAGCAGCCCAGCGGGAGGACTCTACGAGCAGTACTTC.